The clone carrying this TCR beta chain has a handful of counts. This specimen comes from a study of blood T cell repertoires in COVID-19. Source study methods: Estimation of nucleated cell counts relied on the amplification of reference gene primers. The assay was immunoSEQ multiplex PCR, and TCRdb's table has in-frame clones only and misses some. The V and J calls and clone size are taken from that table; D and trimming were inferred from the DNA. The sample consists of about 100,000 clones, about 84% of them appearing once. This CDR3 spans 15 amino acids. After removal of 6 bases from V and 6 bases from J, the junction contained 11 bases not matched to a gene. CDR1 is LGHDT and CDR2 is YNNKEL in the germline V gene (reference sequence).

This TCR came from a human donor in a cohort sampled during active COVID-19. The sequencing sample was made of peripheral blood. This chain uses TRBV3-1 (or the pseudogene TRBV3-2) with TRBJ2-1; the match to TRBD2 covers 7 bases. The CDR3 DNA reads TGTGCCAGCAGTACGAACCGAACTAGCGCCAATGAGCAGTTCTTC. Its translation is CASSTNRTSANEQFF.